These T cell receptor beta chains were read from a single sample in a study of response to subunit inactivated influenza vaccine. TCRdb ran MiXCR on the RT-PCR reads and lists one entry per CDR3 protein. Of more than 700,000 distinct CDR3 sequences listed, approximately 21% are singletons. Specimen: PBMCs from blood, collected roughly 5 days after vaccination. These receptors originate from a man aged 45-65 years who received an inactivated influenza vaccine. The CDR3 runs from the conserved cysteine through the conserved F or W. Each record gives: D gene, clone size, J gene, V gene, CDR3 DNA, CDR3 protein. D genes are given only for firm matches. Clone size appears in some rows only: once, few, many, or a class for an expanded clone.

TRBD2 few TRBJ2-7 TRBV20-1 TGCAGTGCTGCCAGCGGGGGGTTGGGGGAGCAGTACTTC CSAASGGLGEQYF
. . TRBJ1-1 TRBV10-3 TGTGCCATCAGTGAGTCTGGTGGGGGAGCCATGAACACTGAAGCTTTCTTT CAISESGGGAMNTEAFF
. few TRBJ1-1 TRBV7-2 TGTGCCAGCAGCTTTGTCAGGGCTACAGCTTTCTTT CASSFVRATAFF
. few TRBJ2-2 TRBV20-1 TGCAGTGTGATGAACACCGGGGAGCTGTTTTTT CSVMNTGELFF
TRBD2 . TRBJ2-7 TRBV19 TGTGCCAGTAGTATGAGCGGGGGACTCTCCTACGAGCAGTACTTC CASSMSGGLSYEQYF
. many TRBJ2-3 TRBV7-2 TGTGCCAGCAGCTTTCTGGACAGCACAGATACGCAGTATTTT CASSFLDSTDTQYF
TRBD2 . TRBJ2-5 TRBV27 TGTGCCAGCAGTCGTGGGACTAGCGGGGGACCGTACCAAGAGACCCAGTACTTC CASSRGTSGGPYQETQYF
TRBD1 few TRBJ1-1 TRBV6-2/TRBV6-3 TGTGCCAGCAGTTACCCCCCGGGACAGGTGAACACTGAAGCTTTCTTT CASSYPPGQVNTEAFF
. . TRBJ2-1 TRBV5-1 TGCGCCAGCAGCTTGTTTGGTGGTGATAATGAGCAGTTCTTC CASSLFGGDNEQFF
. . TRBJ2-7 TRBV18 TGTGCCAGCTCACCAAACGGTCCCCTCTCCTACGAGCAGTACTTC CASSPNGPLSYEQYF
. few TRBJ1-4 TRBV4-2 TGTGCCAGCAGCCAAGAGGGACGACGGACAGTCCGGGGAACTAATGAAAAACTGTTTTTT CASSQEGRRTVRGTNEKLFF
. . TRBJ2-5 TRBV11-2 TGTGCCAGCAGCCGATTAGCGCCCAGACACCACCAAGAGACCCAGTACTTC CASSRLAPRHHQETQYF
. . TRBJ1-1 TRBV7-2 TGTGCCAGCAGCTTAGACTTTTTTCCTGGGGCTTTCTTT CASSLDFFPGAFF
. many TRBJ1-6 TRBV25-1 TGTGCCAGCAGTGAGGACGGGGTTTTGGATTCACCCCTCCACTTT CASSEDGVLDSPLHF
. few TRBJ2-7 TRBV5-1 TGCGCCAGCAGCTTTGGGCAGGAGTCCTACGAGCAGTACTTC CASSFGQESYEQYF
. . TRBJ1-1 TRBV15 TGTGCCACCAGCCCCGGACACCTTAACACTGAAGCTTTCTTT CATSPGHLNTEAFF
TRBD2 . TRBJ2-1 TRBV13 TGTGCCAGCAGCCCTGGACTAGCGGGAGTACATGAGCAGTTCTTC CASSPGLAGVHEQFF
. few TRBJ2-5 TRBV20-1 TGCAGTGCTAGAGATCTTAGCGTCCTGGAGACCCAGTACTTC CSARDLSVLETQYF
TRBD2 . TRBJ2-1 TRBV10-3 TGTGCCATCAGTGAGACTAGCGGCAATGAGCAGTTCTTC CAISETSGNEQFF
. few TRBJ1-5 TRBV29-1 TGCAGCGTTCTTTCCGGGGGCGGCAATCAGCCCCAGCATTTT CSVLSGGGNQPQHF
. . TRBJ2-1 TRBV10-3 TGTGCCATCAGTGAGGCGGGCGATGAGCAGTTCTTC CAISEAGDEQFF
. . TRBJ2-7 TRBV15 TGTGCCACCGGCAGGGACACGACCTACGAGCAGTACTTC CATGRDTTYEQYF
. . TRBJ1-1 TRBV29-1 TGCAGCGTTGGGTCTGGGGGCAGGGTGAACACTGAAGCTTTCTTT CSVGSGGRVNTEAFF
. few TRBJ2-7 TRBV7-9 TGTGCCAGCAGCTTAGCGAGTATAGGGGTCGGCGAGCAGTACTTC CASSLASIGVGEQYF
. . TRBJ2-5 TRBV7-2 TGTGCCAGCAGCTTTCAAACTGGGGGACAAGAGACCCAGTACTTC CASSFQTGGQETQYF
. few TRBJ2-3 TRBV11-3 TGTGCCAGCAGCCGCCTTAGGACAGATACGCAGTATTTT CASSRLRTDTQYF
. few TRBJ2-7 TRBV28 TGTGCCAGCAGTTTACCGGGAACACTCTCCTACGAGCAGTACTTC CASSLPGTLSYEQYF
TRBD1 few TRBJ2-3 TRBV10-3 TGTGCCATCAGTCCCAGACAGGGGCTTAAAACCACAGATACGCAGTATTTT CAISPRQGLKTTDTQYF
. . TRBJ2-7 TRBV12-3/TRBV12-4 TGTGCCAGCAGTTTAGCGCAGGGCAGGTACGAGCAGTACTTC CASSLAQGRYEQYF
. few TRBJ2-1 TRBV15 TGTGCCACCAGCCATGGCGGAAATGAGCAGTTCTTC CATSHGGNEQFF
TRBD2 . TRBJ2-1 TRBV27 TGTGCCAGCAGTTTACTGGGACTAGCGGGAGGCGGAGAGCAGTTCTTC CASSLLGLAGGGEQFF
TRBD1 . TRBJ1-2 TRBV29-1 TGCAGCGTTTACAGGGGTGATGGCTACACCTTC CSVYRGDGYTF
. . TRBJ2-5 TRBV20-1 TGCAGTGCCACACCGTTGCGAGGAATTCAAGAGACCCAGTACTTC CSATPLRGIQETQYF